The clone carrying this TCR beta chain was recorded only once. Looked up from germline, CDR1 is MNHEY and CDR2 is SVGEGT. With 6 bases clipped from V and 4 bases from J, the junction kept 16 bases outside the gene matches. This CDR3 is built from 17 residues. Measured with immunoSEQ multiplex PCR; TCRdb has only the in-frame clones, and not every one. The table shows roughly 240,000 clones, with almost 85% occurring only once. This entry is derived from a study of blood T cell repertoires in COVID-19. The rearrangement links TRBV6-2 or TRBV6-3 to TRBJ2-7; 9 bases map to TRBD1. This receptor was taken from a man aged 45-60 years with COVID-19, enrolled during active disease. The sequencing sample was made of peripheral blood. The CDR3 nucleotides are TGTGCCAGCAGCCCTCGGAAACCGGGACAGGGTTATTACGAGCAGTACTTC. The encoded protein is CASSPRKPGQGYYEQYF.